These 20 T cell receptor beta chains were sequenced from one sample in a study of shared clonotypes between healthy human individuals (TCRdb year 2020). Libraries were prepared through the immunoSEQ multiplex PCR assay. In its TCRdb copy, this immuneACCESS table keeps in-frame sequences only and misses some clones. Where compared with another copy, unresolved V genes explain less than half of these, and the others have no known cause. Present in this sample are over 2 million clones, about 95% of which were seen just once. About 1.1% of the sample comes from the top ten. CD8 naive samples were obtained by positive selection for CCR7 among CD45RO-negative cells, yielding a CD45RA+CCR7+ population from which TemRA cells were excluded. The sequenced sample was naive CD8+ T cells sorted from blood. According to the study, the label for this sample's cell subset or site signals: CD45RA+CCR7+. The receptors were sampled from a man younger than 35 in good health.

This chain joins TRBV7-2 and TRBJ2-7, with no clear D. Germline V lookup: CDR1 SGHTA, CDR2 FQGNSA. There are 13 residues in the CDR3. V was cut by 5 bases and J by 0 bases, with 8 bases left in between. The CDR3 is CASSQKPSYEQYF. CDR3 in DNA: TGTGCCAGCAGCCAGAAACCCTCCTACGAGCAGTACTTC.

As DNA, the CDR3 is TGTGCCAGCAGCTTAGTTGCGGCTGACGAGCAGTACTTC. Translated: CASSLVAADEQYF. The chain employs TRBV7-9 and TRBJ2-7; D ambiguous. This CDR3 comprises 13 residues. CDR1 is SEHNR, CDR2 FQNEAQ, per germline (reference sequence). The V end lost 1 base, the J end lost 5 bases, and 9 bases lay between the germline ends.

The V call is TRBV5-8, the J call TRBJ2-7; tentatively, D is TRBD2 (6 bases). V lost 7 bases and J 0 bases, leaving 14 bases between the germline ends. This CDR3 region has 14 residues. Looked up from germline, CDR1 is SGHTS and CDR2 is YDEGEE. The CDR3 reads CASAPGTSSYEQYF. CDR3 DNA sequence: TGTGCCAGCGCCCCCGGGACTTCCTCCTACGAGCAGTACTTC.

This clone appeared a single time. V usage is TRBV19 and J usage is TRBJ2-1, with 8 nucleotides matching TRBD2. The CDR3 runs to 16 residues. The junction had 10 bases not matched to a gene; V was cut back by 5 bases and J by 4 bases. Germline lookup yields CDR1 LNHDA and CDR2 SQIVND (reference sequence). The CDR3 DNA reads TGTGCCAGTAGTCTTACGGGACTAGGGGGTTACAATGAGCAGTTCTTC. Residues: CASSLTGLGGYNEQFF.

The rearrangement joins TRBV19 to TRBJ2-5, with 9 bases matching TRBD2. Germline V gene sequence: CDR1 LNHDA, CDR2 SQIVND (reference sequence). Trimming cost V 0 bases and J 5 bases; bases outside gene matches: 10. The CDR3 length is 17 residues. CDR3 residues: CASSIDGLAGEGETQYF. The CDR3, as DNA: TGTGCCAGTAGTATAGACGGTTTAGCGGGAGAAGGGGAGACCCAGTACTTC.

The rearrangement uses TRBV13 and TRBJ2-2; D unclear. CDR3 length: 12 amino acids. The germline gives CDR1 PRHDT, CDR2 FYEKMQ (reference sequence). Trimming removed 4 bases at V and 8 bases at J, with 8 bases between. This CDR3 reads CASSSRWGELFF. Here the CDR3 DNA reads TGTGCCAGCAGCTCGCGATGGGGGGAGCTGTTTTTT. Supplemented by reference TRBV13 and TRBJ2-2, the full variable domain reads AAGVIQSPRHLIKEKRETATLKCYPIPRHDTVYWYQQGPGQDPQFLISFYEKMQSDKGSIPDRFSAQQFSDYHSELNMSSLELGDSALYFCASSSRWGELFFGEGSRLTVL.

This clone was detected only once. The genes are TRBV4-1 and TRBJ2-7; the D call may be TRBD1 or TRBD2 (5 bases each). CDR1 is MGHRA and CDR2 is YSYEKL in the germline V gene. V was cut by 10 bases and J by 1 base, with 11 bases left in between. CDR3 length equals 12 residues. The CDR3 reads CATRGVSYEQYF. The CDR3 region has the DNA TGCGCCACCCGAGGGGTGTCCTACGAGCAGTACTTC.

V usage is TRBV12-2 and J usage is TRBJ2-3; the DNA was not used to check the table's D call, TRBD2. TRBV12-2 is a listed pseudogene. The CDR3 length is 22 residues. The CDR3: CASRLAQKTLGPSGTSTDTQYF. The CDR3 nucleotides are TGTGCAAGTCGCTTAGCGCAAAAGACCCTGGGCCCTAGCGGGACAAGCACAGATACGCAGTATTTT.

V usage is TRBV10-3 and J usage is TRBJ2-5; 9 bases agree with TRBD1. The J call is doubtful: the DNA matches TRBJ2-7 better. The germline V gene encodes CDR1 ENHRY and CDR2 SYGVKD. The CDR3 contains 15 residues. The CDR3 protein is CAISDPDRGFYEQYF. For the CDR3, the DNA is TGTGCCATCAGTGACCCTGACAGGGGGTTCTACGAGCAGTACTTC.

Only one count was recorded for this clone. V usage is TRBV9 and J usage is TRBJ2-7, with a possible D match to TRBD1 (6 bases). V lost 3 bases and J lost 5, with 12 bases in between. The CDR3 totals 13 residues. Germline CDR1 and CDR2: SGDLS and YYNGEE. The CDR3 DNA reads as TGTGCCAGCAGCGGGCAGGGGTGGGACGAGCAGTACTTC. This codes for CASSGQGWDEQYF.

The CDR3 is CASSPLRPSGGTDTQYF. The CDR3 DNA follows: TGTGCCAGCAGTCCCCTGCGTCCTAGCGGGGGCACAGATACGCAGTATTTT. This chain links TRBV27 with TRBJ2-3; TRBD2 matches 9 bases. This CDR3 has 17 residues. Germline CDR1 and CDR2: MNHEY and SMNVEV (reference sequence). V lost 5 bases, J lost 1 base, and 10 bases stayed unmatched.

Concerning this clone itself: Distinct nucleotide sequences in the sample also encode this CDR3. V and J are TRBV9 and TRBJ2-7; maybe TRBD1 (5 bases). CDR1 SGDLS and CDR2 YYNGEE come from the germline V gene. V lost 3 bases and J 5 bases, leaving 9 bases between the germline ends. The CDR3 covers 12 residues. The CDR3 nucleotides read TGTGCCAGCAGCGGGCAGGGAAACGAGCAGTACTTC. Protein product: CASSGQGNEQYF.

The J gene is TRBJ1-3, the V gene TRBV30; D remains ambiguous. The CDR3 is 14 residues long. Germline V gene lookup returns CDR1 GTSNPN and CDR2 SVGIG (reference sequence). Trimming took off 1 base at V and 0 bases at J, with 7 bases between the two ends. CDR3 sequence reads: CAWSGGNSGNTIYF. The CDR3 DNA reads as TGTGCCTGGAGTGGCGGAAACTCTGGAAACACCATATATTTT.

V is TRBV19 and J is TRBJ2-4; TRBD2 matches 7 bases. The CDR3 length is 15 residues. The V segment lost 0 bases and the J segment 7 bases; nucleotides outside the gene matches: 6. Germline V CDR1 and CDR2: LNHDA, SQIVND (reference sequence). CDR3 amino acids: CASSIDREGGNIQYF. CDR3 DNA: TGTGCCAGTAGTATAGATAGGGAGGGCGGGAACATTCAGTACTTC.

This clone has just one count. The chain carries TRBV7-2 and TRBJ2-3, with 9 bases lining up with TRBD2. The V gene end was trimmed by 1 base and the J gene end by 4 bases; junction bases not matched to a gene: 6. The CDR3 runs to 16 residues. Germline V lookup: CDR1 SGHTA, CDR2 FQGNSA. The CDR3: CASSLVPSGESDTQYF. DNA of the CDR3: TGTGCCAGCAGCTTAGTGCCTAGCGGGGAATCAGATACGCAGTATTTT.

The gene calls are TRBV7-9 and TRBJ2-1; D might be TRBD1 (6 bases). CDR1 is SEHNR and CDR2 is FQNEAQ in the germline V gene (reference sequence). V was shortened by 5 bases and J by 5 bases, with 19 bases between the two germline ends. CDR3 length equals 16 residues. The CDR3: CASSPPVTGIHNEQFF. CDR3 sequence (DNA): TGTGCCAGCAGCCCTCCCGTAACAGGGATTCACAATGAGCAGTTCTTC.

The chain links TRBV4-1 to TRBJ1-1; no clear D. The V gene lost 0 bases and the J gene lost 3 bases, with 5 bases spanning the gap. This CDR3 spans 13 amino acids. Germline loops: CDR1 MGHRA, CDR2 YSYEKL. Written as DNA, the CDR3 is TGCGCCAGCAGCCAAGATCTAGACACTGAAGCTTTCTTT. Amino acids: CASSQDLDTEAFF.

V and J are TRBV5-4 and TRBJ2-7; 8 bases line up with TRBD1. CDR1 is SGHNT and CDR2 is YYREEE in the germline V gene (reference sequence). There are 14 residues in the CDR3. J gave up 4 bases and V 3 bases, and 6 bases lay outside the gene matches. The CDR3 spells CASSSWDRSYEQYF. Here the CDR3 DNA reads TGTGCCAGCAGCTCTTGGGACAGGAGTTACGAGCAGTACTTC. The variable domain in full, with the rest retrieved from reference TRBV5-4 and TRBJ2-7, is ETGVTQSPTHLIKTRGQQVTLRCSSQSGHNTVSWYQQALGQGPQFIFQYYREEENGRGNFPPRFSGLQFPNYSSELNVNALELDDSALYLCASSSWDRSYEQYFGPGTRLTVT.

The CDR3: CASTLGQGVNTIYF. For the CDR3, the DNA is TGTGCCAGCACCTTGGGACAGGGAGTCAACACCATATATTTT. V and J are TRBV2 and TRBJ1-3, with 9 bases aligning to TRBD1. Trimming took 7 bases from V and 7 from J; bases not matched to a gene: 8. The CDR3 sequence is 14 residues long. CDR1 is SNHLY, CDR2 FYNNEI, per germline.

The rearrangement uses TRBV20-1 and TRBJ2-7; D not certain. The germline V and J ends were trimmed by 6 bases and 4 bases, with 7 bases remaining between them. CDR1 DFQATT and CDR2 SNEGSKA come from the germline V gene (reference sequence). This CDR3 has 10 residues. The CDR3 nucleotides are TGCAGTGCGAGCCCTTACGAGCAGTACTTC. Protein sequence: CSASPYEQYF.